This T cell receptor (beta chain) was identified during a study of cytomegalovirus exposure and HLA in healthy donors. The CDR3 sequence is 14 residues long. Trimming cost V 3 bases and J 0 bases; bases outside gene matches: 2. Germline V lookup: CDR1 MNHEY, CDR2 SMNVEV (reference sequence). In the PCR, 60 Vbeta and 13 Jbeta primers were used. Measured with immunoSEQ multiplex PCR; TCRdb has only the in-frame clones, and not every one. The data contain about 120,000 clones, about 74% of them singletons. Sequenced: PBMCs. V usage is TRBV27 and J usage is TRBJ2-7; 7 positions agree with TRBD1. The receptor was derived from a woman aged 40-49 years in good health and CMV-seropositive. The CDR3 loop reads CASSFRDSSYEQYF. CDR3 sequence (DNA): TGTGCCAGCAGTTTCCGGGACAGCTCCTACGAGCAGTACTTC.